One sample yielded the 7 T cell receptor beta chains listed below, sequenced in a study of shared clonotypes between healthy human individuals. The table came from immunoSEQ multiplex PCR; TCRdb's copy has only in-frame clones and leaves some out. The table includes around 1.9 million clones, roughly 91% detected once. Terminally differentiated effector memory CD45RA+ cells were excluded by CCR7 positive selection of CD45RO-negative cells. Sequenced sample: naive CD8+ T cells from PBMCs. These receptors all stem from a man between 18 and 35 years old in good health. Some clones in this sample may be carry-over from other donors' samples.

The V gene is TRBV15, the J gene TRBJ2-1; 8 bases map to TRBD1. J was trimmed by 6 bases and V by 5 bases; bases with no gene match: 9. Germline V gene sequence: CDR1 LNHNV, CDR2 YYDKDF (reference sequence). This CDR3 is 15 amino acids long. CDR3 protein: CATSGPRTGINEQFF. For the CDR3, the DNA is TGTGCCACCAGCGGTCCTCGGACAGGGATCAATGAGCAGTTCTTC.

This clone appeared once. CDR3 amino acids: CASSIWVDGTEAFF. CDR3 nucleotides: TGTGCCAGTAGTATTTGGGTGGATGGGACTGAAGCTTTCTTT. V gene TRBV19 combines with J gene TRBJ1-1; D unclear. V lost 3 bases and J lost 5, with 13 bases in between. CDR1 and CDR2 (germline): LNHDA, SQIVND (reference sequence). This CDR3 is 14 amino acids long.

The chain uses TRBV19 and TRBJ1-4; 9 bases are shared with TRBD1. Unmatched junction bases numbered 10, after V lost 6 bases and J lost 8 bases. CDR1 and CDR2 from the germline V gene are LNHDA and SQIVND (reference sequence). CDR3 size: 15 residues. CDR3 in amino acids: CASSTTGGLAEKLFF. In nucleotides, the CDR3 is TGTGCCAGTAGCACGACAGGGGGGCTTGCGGAAAAACTGTTTTTT.

The chain is built from TRBV28 and TRBJ1-5; no reliable D call. Germline V gene lookup returns CDR1 MDHEN and CDR2 SYDVKM. Trimming took off 3 bases at V and 4 bases at J, with 16 bases between the two ends. The CDR3 contains 16 residues. CDR3: CASSFPLDGINQPQHF. The CDR3 DNA reads as TGTGCCAGCAGTTTCCCCTTGGACGGAATAAATCAGCCCCAGCATTTT. The entire variable domain, with the rest obtained from reference TRBV28 and TRBJ1-5, is as follows: DVKVTQSSRYLVKRTGEKVFLECVQDMDHENMFWYRQDPGLGLRLIYFSYDVKMKEKGDIPEGYSVSREKKERFSLILESASTNQTSMYLCASSFPLDGINQPQHFGDGTRLSIL.

This clone was observed once. The V call is TRBV11-2, the J call TRBJ2-7, with 9 nucleotides matching TRBD1. This CDR3 comprises 16 residues. Germline CDR1 and CDR2: SGHAT and FQNNGV. The junction had 9 bases not matched to a gene; V was cut back by 4 bases and J by 2 bases. For the CDR3, the DNA is TGTGCCAGCAGCTCACCGGGGGACAGGGTCGCCTACGAGCAGTACTTC. Translating gives CASSSPGDRVAYEQYF.

CDR3 amino acids: CASSVGDSERTDTQYF. The DNA of the CDR3 is TGTGCCAGCAGCGTAGGGGACTCAGAACGAACAGATACGCAGTATTTT. This chain connects TRBV9 to TRBJ2-3, with a weak D call TRBD2 (6 bases). Germline lookup yields CDR1 SGDLS and CDR2 YYNGEE. CDR3 length: 16 amino acids. Trimming removed 0 bases at V and 3 bases at J, with 14 bases between.

The sample holds a few counts of this clone. The gene calls are TRBV14 and TRBJ1-1; a weak D match, TRBD1 (5 bases). Per germline, CDR1 SGHDN and CDR2 FVKESK. V was shortened by 5 bases and J by 4 bases, with 14 bases between the two germline ends. The CDR3 spans 14 residues. The CDR3: CASSKGNQVTEAFF. CDR3 nucleotides: TGTGCCAGCAGCAAGGGGAATCAGGTCACTGAAGCTTTCTTT.